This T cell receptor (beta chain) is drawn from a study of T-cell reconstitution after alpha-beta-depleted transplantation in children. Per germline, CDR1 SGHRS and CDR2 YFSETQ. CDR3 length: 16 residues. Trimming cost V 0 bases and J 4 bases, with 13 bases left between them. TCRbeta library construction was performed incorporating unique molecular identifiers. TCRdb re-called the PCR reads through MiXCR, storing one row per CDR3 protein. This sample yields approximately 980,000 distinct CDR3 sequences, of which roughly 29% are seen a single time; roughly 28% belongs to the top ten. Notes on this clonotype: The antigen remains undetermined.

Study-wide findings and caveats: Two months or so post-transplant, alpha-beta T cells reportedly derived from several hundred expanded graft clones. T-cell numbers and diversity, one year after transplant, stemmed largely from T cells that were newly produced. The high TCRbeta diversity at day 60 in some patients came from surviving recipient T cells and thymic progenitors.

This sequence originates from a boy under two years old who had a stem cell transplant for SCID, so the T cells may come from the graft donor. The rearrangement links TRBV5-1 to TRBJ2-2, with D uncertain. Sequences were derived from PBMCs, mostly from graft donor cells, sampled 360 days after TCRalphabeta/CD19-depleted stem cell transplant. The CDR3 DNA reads TGCGCCAGCAGCTTGGTGTTTGGGGTCCGCACCGGGGAGCTGTTTTTT. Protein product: CASSLVFGVRTGELFF.